Listed below are T cell receptor beta chains from one sample, sequenced in a study of PD-L1 blockade in urothelial cancer. Assay: immunoSEQ multiplex PCR; the TCRdb copy retains only in-frame clones and omits some. The sample yields about 91,000 clones, less than 90% seen once. Here the sequenced sample was PBMCs, taken around atezolizumab (anti-PD-L1) treatment. These receptors came from a man aged 70 or older with urothelial cancer. Both conserved end residues are trimmed from each CDR3.

J: TRBJ2-5; V: TRBV5-1; CDR3: ASSLVGAGETQY
J: TRBJ2-2; V: TRBV5-4; CDR3: ASSPEGRTNTGELF
J: TRBJ1-2; V: TRBV2; CDR3: ASSDGQGGSGYT
J: TRBJ2-1; V: TRBV5-1; CDR3: ASSRDSTYNEQF
J: TRBJ2-7; V: TRBV2; CDR3: ASSRDRGTHEQY
J: TRBJ2-5; V: TRBV7-9; CDR3: ASSRTGPQETQY
J: TRBJ2-3; V: TRBV10-3; CDR3: AISDLRERRAQY
J: TRBJ2-7; V: TRBV7-6; CDR3: ASSLSGTATYEQY
J: TRBJ1-2; V: TRBV7-2; CDR3: ASSSPPGGYT
J: TRBJ1-1; V: TRBV4-2; CDR3: ASSLRTGAGTEAF
J: TRBJ1-1; V: TRBV6-5; CDR3: ASSYDRLNTEAF
J: TRBJ2-1; V: TRBV18; CDR3: ASSPGLDYNEQF
J: TRBJ2-3; V: TRBV5-4; CDR3: ASSHSSRNTQY
J: TRBJ2-5; V: TRBV27; CDR3: ASTEGTKGQETQY
J: TRBJ2-5; V: TRBV5-1; CDR3: ASSPGLAGETQY
J: TRBJ1-1; V: TRBV5-6; CDR3: ASSTSGVTEAF
J: TRBJ1-2; V: TRBV15; CDR3: ATSRDFASGGGYT
J: TRBJ2-7; V: TRBV5-1; CDR3: ASSPPGYEQY
J: TRBJ2-1; V: TRBV18; CDR3: ASSPPRGANSYNEQF
J: TRBJ2-5; V: TRBV10-3; CDR3: AISESGGVQETQY
J: TRBJ2-5; V: TRBV11-1; CDR3: ASSRQGTETQY
J: TRBJ2-7; V: TRBV11-2; CDR3: ASSSYSGRTEQY